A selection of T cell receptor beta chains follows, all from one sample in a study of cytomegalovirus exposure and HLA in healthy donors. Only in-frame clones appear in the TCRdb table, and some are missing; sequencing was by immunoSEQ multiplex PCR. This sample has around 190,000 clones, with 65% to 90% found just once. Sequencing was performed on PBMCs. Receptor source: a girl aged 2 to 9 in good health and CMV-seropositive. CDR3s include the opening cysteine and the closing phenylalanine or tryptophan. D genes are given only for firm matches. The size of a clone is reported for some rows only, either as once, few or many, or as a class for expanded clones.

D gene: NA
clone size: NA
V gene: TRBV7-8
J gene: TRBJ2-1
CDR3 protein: CASRGGVTEQFF
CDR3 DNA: TGTGCCAGCAGGGGGGGAGTTACTGAGCAGTTCTTC

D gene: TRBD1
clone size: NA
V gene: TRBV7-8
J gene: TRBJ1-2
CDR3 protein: CASSWDRLNYGYTF
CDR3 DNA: TGTGCCAGCAGCTGGGACAGGTTAAACTATGGCTACACCTTC

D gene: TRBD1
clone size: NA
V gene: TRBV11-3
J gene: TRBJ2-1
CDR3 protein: CASSSLRWGGQGFGEQFF
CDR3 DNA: TGTGCCAGCAGCTCGCTTAGATGGGGGGGACAGGGGTTTGGTGAGCAGTTCTTC

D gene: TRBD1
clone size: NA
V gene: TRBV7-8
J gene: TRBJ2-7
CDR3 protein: CASSPYIDWTGGGEQYF
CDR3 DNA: TGTGCCAGCAGCCCATACATAGACTGGACAGGGGGCGGCGAGCAGTACTTC

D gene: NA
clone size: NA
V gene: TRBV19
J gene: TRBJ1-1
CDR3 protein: CASSILGLMNTEAFF
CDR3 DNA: TGTGCCAGTAGTATACTAGGACTAATGAACACTGAAGCTTTCTTT

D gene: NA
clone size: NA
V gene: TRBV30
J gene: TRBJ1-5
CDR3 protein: CAWSVEDQPQHF
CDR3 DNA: TGTGCCTGGAGTGTAGAGGATCAGCCCCAGCATTTT

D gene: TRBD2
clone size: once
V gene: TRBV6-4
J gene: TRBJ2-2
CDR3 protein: CASSDGTSTGELFF
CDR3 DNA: TGTGCCAGCAGTGACGGGACTAGCACCGGGGAGCTGTTTTTT

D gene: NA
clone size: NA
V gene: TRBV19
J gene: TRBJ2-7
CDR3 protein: CASSTRQANYEQYF
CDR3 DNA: TGTGCCAGTAGTACCAGACAAGCCAACTACGAGCAGTACTTC

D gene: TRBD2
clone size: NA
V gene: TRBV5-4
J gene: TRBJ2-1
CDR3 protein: CASSSAGGPYNEQFF
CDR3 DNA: TGTGCCAGCAGCTCAGCGGGGGGGCCCTACAATGAGCAGTTCTTC

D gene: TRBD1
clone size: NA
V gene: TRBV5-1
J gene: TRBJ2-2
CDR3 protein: CASSLVATGLTGELFF
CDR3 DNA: TGCGCCAGCAGCCTGGTGGCGACAGGGCTGACCGGGGAGCTGTTTTTT

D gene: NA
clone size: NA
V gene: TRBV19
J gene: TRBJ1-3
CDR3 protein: CASSIVGLAPGNTIYF
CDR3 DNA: TGTGCCAGTAGTATAGTGGGGCTCGCCCCTGGAAACACCATATATTTT

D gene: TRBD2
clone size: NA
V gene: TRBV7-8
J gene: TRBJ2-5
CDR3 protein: CASSLARVAGPQETQYF
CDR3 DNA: TGTGCCAGCAGCTTAGCGCGGGTAGCGGGACCCCAAGAGACCCAGTACTTC

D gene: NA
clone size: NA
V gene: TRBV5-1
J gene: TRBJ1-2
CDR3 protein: CASSSMTEGYGYTF
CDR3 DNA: TGCGCCAGCAGCAGCATGACAGAAGGTTATGGCTACACCTTC

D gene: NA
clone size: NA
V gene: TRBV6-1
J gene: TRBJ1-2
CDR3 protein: CASSGLTYRDNGYTF
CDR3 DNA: TGTGCCAGCAGTGGCCTGACGTACAGAGACAATGGCTACACCTTC

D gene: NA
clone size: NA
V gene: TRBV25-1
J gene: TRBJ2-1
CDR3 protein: CASSDYQPGPAKGNEQFF
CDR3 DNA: TGTGCCAGCAGTGACTACCAGCCCGGCCCAGCGAAAGGCAATGAGCAGTTCTTC

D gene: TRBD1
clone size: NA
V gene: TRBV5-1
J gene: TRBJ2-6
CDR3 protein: CASSLAAGGLGSGANVLTF
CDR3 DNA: TGCGCCAGCAGCTTGGCAGCAGGGGGCCTAGGATCTGGGGCCAACGTCCTGACTTTC

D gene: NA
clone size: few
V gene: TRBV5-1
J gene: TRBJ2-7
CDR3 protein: CASSLEAGVEQYF
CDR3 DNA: TGCGCCAGCAGCTTGGAGGCAGGGGTCGAGCAGTACTTC

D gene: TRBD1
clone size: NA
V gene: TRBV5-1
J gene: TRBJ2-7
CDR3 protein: CASTPSGGSYEQYF
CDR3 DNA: TGCGCCAGCACCCCCTCAGGGGGTTCTTACGAGCAGTACTTC

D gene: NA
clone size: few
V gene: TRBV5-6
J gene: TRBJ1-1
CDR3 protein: CASSLDIINTEAFF
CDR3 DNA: TGTGCCAGCAGCTTAGACATTATTAACACTGAAGCTTTCTTT

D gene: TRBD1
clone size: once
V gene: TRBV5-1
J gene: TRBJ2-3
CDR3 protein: CASSFGGTGLNTQYF
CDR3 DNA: TGCGCCAGCAGCTTCGGTGGGACAGGGTTAAATACGCAGTATTTT

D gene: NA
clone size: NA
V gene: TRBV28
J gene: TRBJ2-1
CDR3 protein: CASSLLEFRRSLYNEQFF
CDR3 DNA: TGTGCCAGCAGTTTATTAGAGTTTCGGAGGTCCCTTTACAATGAGCAGTTCTTC

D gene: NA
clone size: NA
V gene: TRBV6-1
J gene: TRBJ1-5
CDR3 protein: CASSESSLWGDQPQHF
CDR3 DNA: TGTGCCAGCAGTGAAAGTTCGCTATGGGGGGATCAGCCCCAGCATTTT

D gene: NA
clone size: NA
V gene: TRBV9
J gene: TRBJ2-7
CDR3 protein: CASSQGGGVSYEQYF
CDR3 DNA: TGTGCCAGCTCCCAAGGGGGGGGCGTCTCCTACGAGCAGTACTTC

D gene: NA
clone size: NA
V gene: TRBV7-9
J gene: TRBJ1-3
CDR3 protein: CASSLTLSGNTIYF
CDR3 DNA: TGTGCCAGCAGCTTAACTCTCTCTGGAAACACCATATATTTT

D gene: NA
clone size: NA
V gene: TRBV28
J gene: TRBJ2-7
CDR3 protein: CASSLLGPGEQYF
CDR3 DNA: TGTGCCAGCAGTTTATTGGGGCCAGGCGAGCAGTACTTC

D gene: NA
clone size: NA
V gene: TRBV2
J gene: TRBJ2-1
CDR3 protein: CASAGPTYNEQFF
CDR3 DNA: TGTGCCAGCGCGGGGCCTACCTACAATGAGCAGTTCTTC

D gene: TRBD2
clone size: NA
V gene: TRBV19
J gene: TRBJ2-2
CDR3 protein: CASSHRLAGGPYTGELFF
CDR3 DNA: TGTGCCAGTAGTCACCGACTAGCGGGAGGGCCTTACACCGGGGAGCTGTTTTTT

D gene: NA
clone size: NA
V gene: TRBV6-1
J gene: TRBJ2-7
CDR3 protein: CASSVRGQVF
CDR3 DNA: TGTGCCAGCAGTGTAAGGGGCCAAGTCTTC

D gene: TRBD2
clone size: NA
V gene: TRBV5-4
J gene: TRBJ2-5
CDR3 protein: CASSLAGGPETQYF
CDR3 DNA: TGTGCCAGCAGCTTGGCGGGAGGGCCAGAGACCCAGTACTTC

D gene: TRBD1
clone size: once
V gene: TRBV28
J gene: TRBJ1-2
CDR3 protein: CASSLTGAEGLYGYTF
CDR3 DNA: TGTGCCAGCAGTTTAACAGGGGCCGAGGGCCTTTATGGCTACACCTTC

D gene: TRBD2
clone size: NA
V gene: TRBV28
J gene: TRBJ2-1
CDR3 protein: CASSSGTSGGNNEQFF
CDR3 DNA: TGTGCCAGCAGTTCAGGGACTAGCGGGGGGAACAATGAGCAGTTCTTC

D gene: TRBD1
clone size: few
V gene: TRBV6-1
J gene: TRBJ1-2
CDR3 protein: CASSEQGQAWGYTF
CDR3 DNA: TGTGCCAGCAGTGAACAGGGACAGGCCTGGGGCTACACCTTC

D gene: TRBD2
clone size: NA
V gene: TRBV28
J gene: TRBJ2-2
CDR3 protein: CASSLALAGKRLAETNTGELFF
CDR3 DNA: TGTGCCAGCAGCCTCGCCCTGGCAGGCAAAAGACTAGCGGAGACAAACACCGGGGAGCTGTTTTTT

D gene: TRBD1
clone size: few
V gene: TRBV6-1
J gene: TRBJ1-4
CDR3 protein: CASSEGTGGAYGEKLFF
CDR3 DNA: TGTGCCAGCAGTGAAGGGACAGGGGGCGCTTACGGCGAAAAACTGTTTTTT

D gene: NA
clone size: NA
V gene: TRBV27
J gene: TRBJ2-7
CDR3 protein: CASSSGSTYEQYF
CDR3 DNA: TGTGCCAGCAGTTCCGGTTCCACCTACGAGCAGTACTTC

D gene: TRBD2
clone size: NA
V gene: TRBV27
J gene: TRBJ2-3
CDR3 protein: CASSPPGGGTDTQYF
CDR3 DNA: TGTGCCAGCAGCCCCCCGGGGGGTGGGACAGATACGCAGTATTTT

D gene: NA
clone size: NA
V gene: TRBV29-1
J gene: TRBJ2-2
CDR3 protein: CSVFTGSTGELFF
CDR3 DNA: TGCAGCGTCTTTACAGGAAGCACCGGGGAGCTGTTTTTT

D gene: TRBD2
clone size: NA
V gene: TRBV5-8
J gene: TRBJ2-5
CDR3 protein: CASSFAILAGRETQYF
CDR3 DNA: TGTGCCAGCAGCTTTGCAATCCTAGCGGGAAGGGAGACCCAGTACTTC

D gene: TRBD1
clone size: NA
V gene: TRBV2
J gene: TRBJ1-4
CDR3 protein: CASRAGTGREKLFF
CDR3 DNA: TGTGCCAGCAGAGCCGGGACAGGGAGGGAAAAACTGTTTTTT

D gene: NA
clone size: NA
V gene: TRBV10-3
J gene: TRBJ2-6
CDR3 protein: CAISAGTPGSGANVLTF
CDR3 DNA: TGTGCCATCAGTGCCGGGACACCTGGCTCTGGGGCCAACGTCCTGACTTTC

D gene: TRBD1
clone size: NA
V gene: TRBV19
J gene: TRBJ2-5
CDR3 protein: CASSVSGGGETQYF
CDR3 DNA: TGTGCCAGTAGTGTCTCAGGGGGTGGAGAGACCCAGTACTTC

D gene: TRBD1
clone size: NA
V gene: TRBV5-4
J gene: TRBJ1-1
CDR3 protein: CASSLIPGTGLTEAFF
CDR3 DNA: TGTGCCAGCAGCCTAATCCCCGGGACAGGGTTAACTGAAGCTTTCTTT